The 23 T cell receptor beta chains in this list originate from one sample, sequenced in a study of beta chain features in type 1 diabetes. What was sequenced were expressed TCRB transcripts, since all of the isolated RNA had been reverse transcribed. Assay used: immunoSEQ multiplex PCR; TCRdb lists only in-frame clones, some missing. The data contain about 320,000 clones, around 13% of them seen just once; the ten biggest clones take up over 5.5%. Sequencing was performed on central memory CD4+ T cells from blood. The receptors originated from a man aged 25-45 years in good health.

The J gene is TRBJ2-7, the V gene TRBV27, with TRBD1 matching 9 bases. CDR1 is MNHEY, CDR2 SMNVEV, per germline (reference sequence). Trimming took 4 bases from V and 4 from J; bases not matched to a gene: 8. The CDR3 is 15 residues long. The CDR3 bases are TGTGCCAGCAGTTCGGGACAGGGCCGGGCATACGAGCAGTACTTC. This codes for CASSSGQGRAYEQYF.

This clone was detected only a few times. The chain couples TRBV12-5 to TRBJ2-2; no clear D gene. CDR1 is LGHNT and CDR2 is FRNRAP in the germline V gene. V lost 0 bases, J lost 6 bases, and 8 bases lay in between. This CDR3 comprises 14 residues. CDR3 DNA: TGTGCTAGTGGTTTGGTTGTTCGGGCCGGGGAGCTGTTTTTT. This sequence encodes CASGLVVRAGELFF.

The chain carries TRBV29-1 and TRBJ1-2; 9 nucleotides agree with TRBD1. V lost 4 bases to trimming and J lost 8 bases; unmatched junction nucleotides: 5. This CDR3 comprises 12 residues. Germline CDR1 is SQVTM and CDR2 is ANQGSEA. The CDR3 DNA follows: TGCAGCGTTGCCGGGACAGGGTCCGGCTACACCTTC. Translating gives CSVAGTGSGYTF.

The rearrangement links TRBV6-5 to TRBJ1-2; D ambiguous. The CDR3 extends over 11 amino acids. Looked up from germline, CDR1 is MNHEY and CDR2 is SVGAGI. The V and J ends lost 5 bases and 13 bases respectively, with 14 bases between them. The CDR3 DNA reads TGTGCCAGCAGTGAAAAGGGTTATGTCACCTTC. Its translation: CASSEKGYVTF.

The genes are TRBV6-1 and TRBJ1-3, with TRBD1 matching over 7 bases. The ends lost 10 bases at V and 0 bases at J; junction bases unmatched: 3. Germline CDR1 reads MNHNS; CDR2 reads SASEGT. CDR3 length: 13 amino acids. CDR3: CAIRDSSGNTIYF. In nucleotides, the CDR3 is TGTGCCATCAGGGACAGCTCTGGAAACACCATATATTTT.

V and J are TRBV5-1 and TRBJ1-1; 9 positions match TRBD1. The junction had 4 bases not matched to a gene; V was cut back by 5 bases and J by 2 bases. In germline, CDR1 is SGHRS, CDR2 YFSETQ. The CDR3 totals 14 residues. This CDR3 is CASSRQGENTEAFF. The CDR3 region has the DNA TGCGCCAGCAGTAGACAGGGGGAAAACACTGAAGCTTTCTTT.

This clone was detected only a few times. This chain uses TRBV7-2 with TRBJ2-1; TRBD1 might be the D (5 bases). V was clipped by 4 bases and J by 6 bases, with 10 bases between them. The CDR3 contains 13 residues. Germline-derived CDR1 and CDR2 are SGHTA and FQGNSA. The CDR3 loop reads CASSSRGANEQFF. The DNA of the CDR3 is TGTGCCAGCAGCTCCCGTGGGGCCAATGAGCAGTTCTTC.

V and J are TRBV19 and TRBJ1-4; the match to TRBD1 covers 7 bases. V was clipped by 6 bases and J by 5 bases; unmatched bases: 6. Looked up from germline, CDR1 is LNHDA and CDR2 is SQIVND (reference sequence). The CDR3 covers 14 residues. The CDR3 DNA sequence: TGTGCCAGTAGCTCCGGGACAGCGAATGAAAAACTGTTTTTT. As protein: CASSSGTANEKLFF.

This clone came up a few times. The chain is built from TRBV7-2 and TRBJ1-3, with D unresolved. Trimming stripped 5 bases from V and 3 bases from J, with 8 bases between. The CDR3 consists of 13 residues. Germline V gene lookup returns CDR1 SGHTA and CDR2 FQGNSA. CDR3 region: CASSGLFGNTIYF. CDR3 nucleotides: TGTGCCAGCAGCGGACTTTTTGGAAACACCATATATTTT.

The V gene is TRBV2, the J gene TRBJ2-1; 10 bases match TRBD2. Trimming took 0 bases from V and 4 from J; bases not matched to a gene: 12. The CDR3 is 19 residues long. Germline V gene data show CDR1 as SNHLY and CDR2 as FYNNEI. The CDR3 nucleotides read TGTGCCAGCAGTGAAGCCCCAGCGGGAGGGCCGACGCGGTACAATGAGCAGTTCTTC. Encoded protein: CASSEAPAGGPTRYNEQFF.

This clone was seen more than once but under ten times. V gene TRBV25-1 combines with J gene TRBJ2-5; TRBD2 might be the D (5 bases). The CDR3 is 17 amino acids. Trimming removed 3 bases at V and 5 bases at J, with 22 bases between. Germline V gene sequence: CDR1 MGHDK, CDR2 SYGVNS. Written as DNA, the CDR3 is TGTGCCAGCAGTGACTGGGCGCAAATGGGGAGTGGGGAGACCCAGTACTTC. It translates to CASSDWAQMGSGETQYF. Complete variable domain (other parts from reference TRBV25-1 and TRBJ2-5): EADIYQTPRYLVIGTGKKITLECSQTMGHDKMYWYQQDPGMELHLIHYSYGVNSTEKGDLSSESTVSRIRTEHFPLTLESARPSHTSQYLCASSDWAQMGSGETQYFGPGTRLLVL.

The rearrangement links TRBV30 to TRBJ2-7; no clear D. The germline V and J ends were trimmed by 4 bases and 0 bases, with 10 bases remaining between them. Germline CDR1 and CDR2: GTSNPN and SVGIG (reference sequence). CDR3 size: 13 residues. The CDR3 region is CAWKRLDSYEQYV. CDR3 coding DNA: TGTGCCTGGAAAAGGCTGGACTCCTACGAGCAGTACGTC.

The chain links TRBV19 to TRBJ1-5, with 7 bases matching TRBD1. CDR1 is LNHDA and CDR2 is SQIVND in the germline V gene (reference sequence). There are 16 residues in the CDR3. V dropped 5 bases and J dropped 2; count of bases not matched to a gene: 9. CDR3 residues: CASSHLQGRGNQPQHF. CDR3 nucleotides: TGTGCCAGTAGTCACTTACAGGGGCGAGGCAATCAGCCCCAGCATTTT. Full variable domain (missing parts from reference TRBV19 and TRBJ1-5): DGGITQSPKYLFRKEGQNVTLSCEQNLNHDAMYWYRQDPGQGLRLIYYSQIVNDFQKGDIAEGYSVSREKKESFPLTVTSAQKNPTAFYLCASSHLQGRGNQPQHFGDGTRLSIL.

This rearrangement joins TRBV5-1 to TRBJ1-4; weak D call: TRBD1 (6 bases). V was clipped by 3 bases and J by 4 bases, with 10 bases between them. CDR3 length: 14 residues. Germline V gene data show CDR1 as SGHRS and CDR2 as YFSETQ. The DNA of the CDR3 is TGCGCCAGCAGCTACGGACAGCGTAATGAAAAACTGTTTTTT. This gives the protein CASSYGQRNEKLFF.

This clone was seen a single time. V is TRBV19 and J is TRBJ2-1; D possibly corresponds to TRBD2 (5 bases). V shed 5 bases and J shed 5 bases, with 16 bases lying between them. The CDR3 is 15 residues long. Germline-derived CDR1 and CDR2 are LNHDA and SQIVND (reference sequence). The CDR3 protein is CASSPTGSVNNEQFF. The CDR3 DNA is TGTGCCAGTAGTCCTACGGGGTCTGTAAACAATGAGCAGTTCTTC.

The chain links TRBV30 to TRBJ2-6, with D possibly being TRBD1 or TRBD2 (6 bases each). Germline CDR1 and CDR2: GTSNPN and SVGIG (reference sequence). Trimming removed 7 bases at V and 5 bases at J, with 21 bases between. The CDR3 length is 16 residues. The CDR3 loop reads CASAIGGTARANVLTF. The CDR3 DNA follows: TGTGCCTCCGCTATAGGGGGGACGGCCCGGGCCAACGTCCTGACTTTC.

J is TRBJ2-6 and V is TRBV4-1; 7 nucleotides align to TRBD1. CDR1 and CDR2 (germline): MGHRA, YSYEKL. Trimming cost V 1 base and J 0 bases; bases outside gene matches: 0. CDR3 size: 16 residues. The CDR3 spells CASSQAGGSGANVLTF. As DNA, the CDR3 is TGCGCCAGCAGCCAAGCAGGGGGCTCTGGGGCCAACGTCCTGACTTTC.

This clone was counted between two and nine times. Additional DNA sequences in this sample encode the identical CDR3. The chain combines TRBV19 with TRBJ1-2; TRBD1 aligns across 7 bases. V dropped 6 bases and J dropped 4; count of bases not matched to a gene: 5. This CDR3 comprises 13 residues. Germline-derived CDR1 and CDR2 are LNHDA and SQIVND (reference sequence). The CDR3 DNA is TGTGCCAGTAGGTCGACAGGGATCTATGGCTACACCTTC. Translated: CASRSTGIYGYTF.

This clone showed up just a few times. V is TRBV6-6 and J is TRBJ1-1; D perhaps matches TRBD1 (5 bases). This CDR3 is 12 amino acids long. Germline V gene lookup returns CDR1 MNHNY and CDR2 SVGAGI (reference sequence). Trimming pared 5 bases from V and 5 bases from J, leaving 9 bases between. The CDR3 DNA reads TGTGCCAGCAGTCCGGGACGGACTGAAGCTTTCTTT. Translating it yields CASSPGRTEAFF.

In this sample, this clone turned up a few times. This chain uses TRBV11-3 with TRBJ2-1; D gene ambiguous. The CDR3 has 11 residues. The germline V gene encodes CDR1 SGHNT and CDR2 YENEEA. The V and J ends lost 9 bases and 7 bases respectively, with 10 bases between them. The CDR3 DNA sequence: TGTGCCAGTCGAAGGGCAAATGAGCAGTTCTTC. It codes for CASRRANEQFF.

This sequence joins TRBV19 and TRBJ1-2; D is unresolved. The CDR3 is 14 residues long. Trimming removed 4 bases from V and 0 bases from J, with 9 bases in between. CDR1 and CDR2 from the germline V gene are LNHDA and SQIVND (reference sequence). The CDR3: CASSRGIANYGYTF. The CDR3 coding sequence is TGTGCCAGTAGTAGAGGGATAGCTAACTATGGCTACACCTTC.

This clone turned up a few times. The rearrangement uses TRBV11-2 and TRBJ2-1, with TRBD2 matching 13 bases. The CDR3 is 14 residues long. CDR1 and CDR2 from the germline V gene are SGHAT and FQNNGV. The ends lost 6 bases at V and 7 bases at J; junction bases unmatched: 3. In nucleotides, the CDR3 is TGTGCCAGCAGGGGACTAGCGGGGCGAAATGAGCAGTTCTTC. This gives the protein CASRGLAGRNEQFF.

Concerning this clone: Other DNA variants within this sample encode the same CDR3. The chain carries TRBV29-1 and TRBJ1-5, with a weak D call TRBD1 (5 bases). The CDR3 sequence is 12 residues long. V was pared by 4 bases and J by 5 bases, with 9 bases between. Germline CDR1 reads SQVTM; CDR2 reads ANQGSEA. For the CDR3, the DNA is TGCAGCGTTGGTGGGGGGGATCAGCCCCAGCATTTT. Translation: CSVGGGDQPQHF.